This section outlines one T cell receptor beta chain sequence together with its context. This record belongs to a study of T cell repertoires in cytomegalovirus infection. Study background: It was the public TCR beta signatures that indicated both CMV infection and matching HLA type.

One entry per CDR3 protein results from TCRdb running MiXCR on the reads. The sample has under 300,000 distinct CDR3 sequences, over 15% seen once. CDR1 and CDR2 from the germline V gene are MGHRA and YSYEKL. The CDR3 is 16 amino acids. The V gene lost 3 bases and the J gene lost 6 bases, with 21 bases spanning the gap. The sequence came from a human donor in good health (CMV status not recorded). Some clones in this sample may be carry-over from other donors' samples. Sample: CD8+ T cells from PBMCs. J is TRBJ2-7 and V is TRBV4-1, with D maybe TRBD2 (6 bases). CDR3 in amino acids: CASSHEEGLGGSEQYF. The CDR3, as DNA: TGCGCCAGCAGCCACGAAGAGGGCCTGGGGGGTAGCGAGCAGTACTTC.